This T cell receptor beta chain was found in a study of beta chain features in type 1 diabetes. Study background: Age, gender and cell yields were similar between patients and healthy donors.

After removal of 2 bases from V and 1 base from J, the junction contained 5 bases not matched to a gene. The CDR3 has 16 amino acids. Germline CDR1 KGHSH, CDR2 LQKENI. General study findings and limits: A moderate, significant TCRB CDR3 shortening appeared in type 1 diabetes across four CD4+ subsets. Sequencing the cDNA could make cells with high TCR expression show up more than they should.

Every bit of the isolated RNA underwent reverse transcription, so sequencing read expressed TCRB transcripts. Assay: immunoSEQ multiplex PCR; the TCRdb copy retains only in-frame clones and omits some. The sample contains hundreds of thousands of clones, around 15% of which appear only once. About this clone: Its specificity is not known.

The sample consisted of naive CD4+ T cells from blood. This chain connects TRBV18 to TRBJ1-5; 7 positions match TRBD1. The TCR comes from a young man with type 1 diabetes. The CDR3 bases are TGTGCCAGCTCACCAGGGGCACAGGGGAGCAATCAGCCCCAGCATTTT. Its translation is CASSPGAQGSNQPQHF.